These 29 T cell receptor beta chains were all obtained from the same sample, sequenced in a study of cytomegalovirus exposure and HLA in healthy donors. PCR used 60 Vbeta primers and 13 Jbeta primers. Here immunoSEQ multiplex PCR was the method, and the copy in TCRdb shows in-frame clones only, minus some. There are around 200,000 clones in the sample; approximately 84% occur only once, and 0.58% lies in the top ten. Sequencing used PBMCs. The receptor set was obtained from a woman in her thirties or forties in good health and CMV-seronegative.

The gene calls are TRBV30 and TRBJ1-2; tentative D call: TRBD1 (5 bases). The CDR3 loop spans 15 amino acids. CDR1 is GTSNPN and CDR2 is SVGIG in the germline V gene (reference sequence). The ends were cut back, 2 bases at V and 11 bases at J, with 24 bases in the middle. The CDR3 sequence is CAWSNSGRGSTRYTF. The CDR3 DNA follows: TGTGCCTGGAGTAATTCGGGACGGGGGTCGACGAGGTACACCTTC.

This sequence joins TRBV18 and TRBJ2-1; D not resolved. V was cut by 6 bases and J by 5 bases, with 5 bases left in between. Germline assignment: CDR1 KGHSH and CDR2 LQKENI. The CDR3 covers 11 residues. CDR3 amino acids: CASSPNNEQFF. CDR3 sequence (DNA): TGTGCCAGCTCCCCCAACAATGAGCAGTTCTTC.

This clone was seen a single time. The chain employs TRBV30 and TRBJ1-5; 8 bases agree with TRBD1. V was pared by 4 bases and J by 0 bases, with 14 bases of the junction left unmatched. The CDR3 runs to 18 residues. Germline CDR1 and CDR2: GTSNPN and SVGIG (reference sequence). This chain's CDR3 is CAWNRGTGNSFSNQPQHF. The CDR3 DNA follows: TGTGCCTGGAACCGAGGGACAGGCAACTCCTTTAGCAATCAGCCCCAGCATTTT.

On this clone: A read error may produce the germline difference seen at one junction end. The chain combines TRBV7-9 with TRBJ1-4, with TRBD1 matching 7 bases. Germline V CDR1 and CDR2: SEHNR, FQNEAQ (reference sequence). CDR3 length: 14 residues. The CDR3 region has the DNA TGTTCCAGCAGCTCGCGGACAGGTTCTGAAAAACTGTTTTTT. Protein: CSSSSRTGSEKLFF. The full variable domain, with the rest looked up from reference TRBV7-9 and TRBJ1-4, is DTGVSQNPRHKITKRGQNVTFRCDPISEHNRLYWYRQTLGQGPEFLTYFQNEAQLEKSRLLSDRFSAERPKGSFSTLEIQRTEQGDSAMYLCSSSSRTGSEKLFFGSGTQLSVL.

The chain recombines TRBV27 with TRBJ1-2; D gene uncertain. Per the germline V gene, CDR1 is MNHEY and CDR2 is SMNVEV (reference sequence). With 3 bases removed from V and 6 bases from J, the gap between germline ends came to 14 bases. The CDR3 has 14 amino acids. As DNA, the CDR3 is TGTGCCAGCAGTTTCGGGAATGGGGTCGATGGCTACACCTTC. This codes for CASSFGNGVDGYTF.

This chain uses TRBV12-5 with TRBJ2-1; D may be TRBD2 (7 bases). The CDR3 length is 17 residues. The ends were cut back, 5 bases at V and 4 bases at J, with 21 bases in the middle. Germline CDR1 and CDR2: LGHNT and FRNRAP. CDR3 sequence (DNA): TGTGCTAGTGGTCCCTCCCCCGGGGGGCCGCAGTACAATGAGCAGTTCTTC. This sequence encodes CASGPSPGGPQYNEQFF.

The rearrangement joins TRBV6-5 to TRBJ2-7, with D hard to call. Per germline, CDR1 MNHEY and CDR2 SVGAGI. Trimming removed 4 bases from V and 1 base from J, with 8 bases in between. This CDR3 comprises 13 residues. This CDR3 reads CASSSPASYEQYF. DNA of the CDR3: TGTGCCAGCAGTTCACCAGCGTCCTACGAGCAGTACTTC.

This sequence joins TRBV5-1 and TRBJ2-4; 12 bases are shared with TRBD1. Trimming removed 2 bases from V and 4 bases from J; junction bases left unmatched: 7. The CDR3 is 17 residues long. Germline-derived CDR1 and CDR2 are SGHRS and YFSETQ. CDR3 sequence reads: CASSFLPGQGAKNIQYF. The CDR3 DNA sequence: TGCGCCAGCAGCTTCCTCCCGGGACAGGGGGCAAAAAACATTCAGTACTTC.

This chain joins TRBV5-1 and TRBJ2-3, with 8 bases aligning to TRBD2. Germline trimming cut 4 bases from V and 2 bases from J; bases unmatched to any gene: 12. The CDR3 totals 17 residues. Looked up from germline, CDR1 is SGHRS and CDR2 is YFSETQ. Here the CDR3 DNA reads TGCGCCAGCAGCCTGGGTCCCCGGCGGGGGGCCACAGATACGCAGTATTTT. This gives the protein CASSLGPRRGATDTQYF.

The chain uses TRBV27 and TRBJ2-2; the match to TRBD1 covers 9 bases. This CDR3 comprises 13 residues. Trimming at V came to 5 bases and at J to 9 bases, leaving 4 bases not matched to a gene. Germline V gives CDR1 MNHEY, CDR2 SMNVEV (reference sequence). This CDR3 reads CASSTTGGWELFF. For the CDR3, the DNA is TGTGCCAGCAGTACAACAGGGGGCTGGGAGCTGTTTTTT.

J is TRBJ2-5 and V is TRBV9, with D tentatively TRBD1 (5 bases). The CDR3 is made up of 16 amino acids. V lost 0 bases, J lost 1 base, and 13 bases lay in between. Germline assignment: CDR1 SGDLS and CDR2 YYNGEE. CDR3 loop: CASSVAMARAQETQYF. Written as DNA, the CDR3 is TGTGCCAGCAGCGTAGCTATGGCCAGGGCCCAAGAGACCCAGTACTTC.

This chain connects TRBV2 to TRBJ2-1, with D possibly being TRBD2 (5 bases). The CDR3 is made up of 15 amino acids. Deletions cut 3 bases from V and 5 bases from J, with 14 bases between. Per germline, CDR1 SNHLY and CDR2 FYNNEI. This CDR3 reads CASSEGAAVNNEQFF. CDR3 nucleotides: TGTGCCAGCAGTGAGGGAGCGGCGGTTAACAATGAGCAGTTCTTC.

With regard to this clone: A junction boundary mismatches the germline segment, possibly from a read error. Other DNA sequences from this sample encode an identical CDR3 as well. J is TRBJ1-1 and V is TRBV27; D perhaps matches TRBD1 (5 bases). The germline gives CDR1 MNHEY, CDR2 SMNVEV (reference sequence). The CDR3 length is 15 residues. The CDR3 sequence is CASSRGNTGMAEAFF. The CDR3 DNA follows: TGCGCCAGCAGTCGGGGGAACACTGGAATGGCTGAAGCTTTCTTT.

This clone has just a few counts. The CDR3 protein is CASSQVFRQGNQPQHF. CDR3 coding DNA: TGCGCCAGCAGCCAAGTTTTCCGGCAGGGGAATCAGCCCCAGCATTTT. V usage is TRBV4-3 and J usage is TRBJ1-5; tentative D call: TRBD1 (6 bases). This CDR3 has 16 residues. The V gene's germline CDR1 is LGHNA and CDR2 YSLEER. Trimming removed 1 base at V and 4 bases at J, with 14 bases between.

V is TRBV7-2 and J is TRBJ1-6; D is undetermined. CDR3 length: 16 residues. Trimming pared 7 bases from V and 8 bases from J, leaving 21 bases between. In germline, CDR1 is SGHTA, CDR2 FQGNSA. CDR3 nucleotide sequence: TGTGCCAGCACCTCATCGACCCTAAGGAGGGATTCACCCCTCCACTTT. Translation: CASTSSTLRRDSPLHF. Looking up the rest from reference TRBV7-2 and TRBJ1-6 gives the full variable domain: GAGVSQSPSNKVTEKGKDVELRCDPISGHTALYWYRQSLGQGLEFLIYFQGNSAPDKSGLPSDRFSAERTGGSVSTLTIQRTQQEDSAVYLCASTSSTLRRDSPLHFGNGTRLTVT.

The chain uses TRBV7-2 and TRBJ2-5; the D gene is possibly TRBD2 (5 bases). V gave up 1 base and J gave up 1 base, with 7 bases separating them. The CDR3 has 14 amino acids. Looked up from germline, CDR1 is SGHTA and CDR2 is FQGNSA. CDR3 coding DNA: TGTGCCAGCAGCTTAGTCGGGGTCCAAGAGACCCAGTACTTC. Residues: CASSLVGVQETQYF. The full variable domain, rest sourced from reference TRBV7-2 and TRBJ2-5, is GAGVSQSPSNKVTEKGKDVELRCDPISGHTALYWYRQSLGQGLEFLIYFQGNSAPDKSGLPSDRFSAERTGGSVSTLTIQRTQQEDSAVYLCASSLVGVQETQYFGPGTRLLVL.

This chain joins TRBV18 and TRBJ2-1, with 11 bases identical to TRBD2. CDR1 and CDR2 from the germline V gene are KGHSH and LQKENI. V lost 1 base to trimming and J lost 12 bases; unmatched junction nucleotides: 14. This CDR3 spans 17 amino acids. CDR3 sequence reads: CASSPLTTSGGPHWQFF. As DNA, the CDR3 is TGTGCCAGCTCACCACTCACAACTAGCGGGGGCCCCCATTGGCAGTTCTTC.

This chain connects TRBV19 to TRBJ1-5; perhaps TRBD1 as D (6 bases). Germline V gene lookup returns CDR1 LNHDA and CDR2 SQIVND (reference sequence). This CDR3 comprises 15 residues. The V end was cut by 7 bases, the J end by 4 bases, with 17 bases between. CDR3 loop: CASTAEGVYNQPQHF. The CDR3 DNA is TGTGCCAGTACCGCAGAGGGGGTCTATAATCAGCCCCAGCATTTT.

The CDR3 reads CSVEDSPGDTQYF. The CDR3 DNA reads TGCAGCGTTGAAGATTCTCCCGGGGATACGCAGTATTTT. The chain carries TRBV29-1 and TRBJ2-3; D is uncertain. The CDR3 runs to 13 residues. V gave up 0 bases and J gave up 6 bases, with 10 bases separating them. Germline V gene sequence: CDR1 SQVTM, CDR2 ANQGSEA.

In its sample, this clone was seen a few times. The junction does not match germline at one end; this may be a read error. This chain connects TRBV7-9 to TRBJ2-2; 11 bases fit TRBD2. Germline V gene data show CDR1 as SEHNR and CDR2 as FQNEAQ (reference sequence). CDR3 length: 16 residues. The CDR3 DNA is TGTTCCAGCAGCTCGATTACTAGCGGGGGCATGAGGGAGCTGTTTTTT. Translation: CSSSSITSGGMRELFF.

A remark on this clone: Within the sample, other DNA sequences also encode this same CDR3. The chain uses TRBV7-8 and TRBJ1-1; D is possibly TRBD1 (5 bases). This CDR3 is 15 amino acids long. The V end lost 1 base, the J end lost 1 base, and 10 bases lay between the germline ends. Germline V gene lookup returns CDR1 SGHVS and CDR2 FQNEAQ. The CDR3 loop is CASSLVRQGNTEAFF. In nucleotides, the CDR3 is TGTGCCAGCAGCTTAGTTAGGCAGGGGAACACTGAAGCTTTCTTT.

CDR3 DNA: TGTGCCAGTAGTATTTCCCCCCAGGGAACTGAGCAGTTCTTC. This sequence encodes CASSISPQGTEQFF. The chain is built from TRBV19 and TRBJ2-1; weak D call: TRBD1 (5 bases). From germline, CDR1 is LNHDA and CDR2 SQIVND (reference sequence). Trimming took off 3 bases at V and 9 bases at J, with 15 bases between the two ends. The CDR3 covers 14 residues.

This CDR3 reads CASSDLQGLGGELFF. CDR3 DNA sequence: TGTGCCAGCAGCGACCTACAGGGCTTGGGCGGGGAGCTGTTTTTT. The chain couples TRBV9 to TRBJ2-2, with D possibly TRBD1 on 6 matching bases. The CDR3 runs to 15 residues. The germline V gene has CDR1 SGDLS and CDR2 YYNGEE. V gave up 3 bases and J gave up 7 bases, with 16 bases separating them.

CDR3: CASSFLDRGYNEQFF. The CDR3 nucleotides read TGCGCCAGCAGCTTTTTGGACAGGGGCTACAATGAGCAGTTCTTC. V gene TRBV5-1 combines with J gene TRBJ2-1, with TRBD1 matching 9 bases. CDR1 and CDR2 from the germline V gene are SGHRS and YFSETQ. Trimming removed 2 bases from V and 3 bases from J; junction bases left unmatched: 3. This CDR3 comprises 15 residues.

This chain uses TRBV6-6 with TRBJ1-2; the D is unclear. The CDR3 loop spans 13 amino acids. The V and J ends lost 0 bases and 7 bases respectively, with 9 bases between them. CDR1 MNHNY and CDR2 SVGAGI come from the germline V gene (reference sequence). For the CDR3, the DNA is TGTGCCAGCAGTTACTCGACTGCCTCTGGCTACACCTTC. It yields the protein CASSYSTASGYTF.

In nucleotides, the CDR3 is TGTGCCTGGAGGGCCACCCCAACTAACTATGGCTACACCTTC. Translation: CAWRATPTNYGYTF. The chain links TRBV30 to TRBJ1-2; D remains ambiguous. This CDR3 spans 14 amino acids. Germline CDR1 is GTSNPN and CDR2 is SVGIG (reference sequence). Trimming pared 3 bases from V and 0 bases from J, leaving 11 bases between.

The rearrangement joins TRBV9 to TRBJ2-7; D possibly corresponds to TRBD1 (6 bases). V was pared by 4 bases and J by 3 bases, with 17 bases between. The CDR3 sequence is 15 residues long. Germline V gene data show CDR1 as SGDLS and CDR2 as YYNGEE. The chain's CDR3 is CASSPYRDPFYEQYF. The CDR3, as DNA: TGTGCCAGCAGCCCATACAGGGACCCATTCTACGAGCAGTACTTC.

This clone was found once. The chain employs TRBV9 and TRBJ2-7, with 11 positions matching TRBD1. This CDR3 contains 14 residues. Germline V gene sequence: CDR1 SGDLS, CDR2 YYNGEE. J gave up 5 bases and V 4 bases, and 5 bases lay outside the gene matches. CDR3 loop: CASSPWTGGDEQYF. The CDR3 DNA reads as TGTGCCAGCAGCCCATGGACAGGGGGCGACGAGCAGTACTTC.

The V gene is TRBV2, the J gene TRBJ2-1, with TRBD1 identical over 8 bases. The CDR3 has 16 amino acids. The ends lost 6 bases at V and 8 bases at J; junction bases unmatched: 15. The germline gives CDR1 SNHLY, CDR2 FYNNEI. CDR3 coding DNA: TGTGCCAGCAGCGGGGCCCGACAGGGGCTTGGCGATGAGCAGTTCTTC. Translating gives CASSGARQGLGDEQFF.